The clone carrying this T cell receptor beta chain was seen more than once but under ten times. This entry comes from a study of T cell responses to AZD1222 COVID-19 vaccine. Libraries were prepared by immunoSEQ multiplex PCR; TCRdb keeps only in-frame clonotypes and omits some of them. This table has roughly 140,000 clones, roughly 93% appearing once. From germline, CDR1 is MGHDK and CDR2 SYGVNS. J gave up 7 bases and V 6 bases, and 5 bases lay outside the gene matches. CDR3 length equals 13 residues. Here the sequenced sample was peripheral blood, taken 28 days after the second AZD1222 dose. The rearrangement uses TRBV25-1 and TRBJ1-1; 10 positions match TRBD1. This clonotype originated in an adult who received the AZD1222 COVID-19 vaccine. The CDR3 nucleotides read TGTGCCAGCAGAGGACAGGGGGATGTTGAAGCTTTCTTT. It is translated as CASRGQGDVEAFF. The whole variable domain, remainder taken from reference TRBV25-1 and TRBJ1-1, is EADIYQTPRYLVIGTGKKITLECSQTMGHDKMYWYQQDPGMELHLIHYSYGVNSTEKGDLSSESTVSRIRTEHFPLTLESARPSHTSQYLCASRGQGDVEAFFGQGTRLTVV.